Each of the 4 T cell receptor beta chains below was sequenced from the same sample in a study of blood T cell repertoires in COVID-19. Method: immunoSEQ multiplex PCR; TCRdb's copy keeps in-frame clones and lacks some. This sample has 250,000 to 400,000 clones; 75% to 90% occur once, and the top ten carry approximately 2.9%. Material: peripheral blood. The receptors were sampled from a woman aged 25 to 39 with COVID-19, enrolled during active disease.

V is TRBV5-4 and J is TRBJ1-1; tentative D call: TRBD1 (5 bases). V was shortened by 1 base and J by 9 bases, with 7 bases between the two germline ends. Germline V gives CDR1 SGHNT, CDR2 YYREEE (reference sequence). The CDR3 contains 11 residues. The CDR3 sequence is CASSLQGKAFF. The CDR3 bases are TGTGCCAGCAGCTTGCAGGGAAAAGCTTTCTTT.

The CDR3 here is CASSIATGALSGNTIYF. CDR3 coding DNA: TGTGCCAGTAGTATTGCAACAGGGGCTCTCTCTGGAAACACCATATATTTT. The chain employs TRBV19 and TRBJ1-3; 7 bases match TRBD1. The CDR3 consists of 17 residues. Germline loops: CDR1 LNHDA, CDR2 SQIVND (reference sequence). V gave up 3 bases and J gave up 0 bases; unmatched junction bases: 8.

This clone was seen just once. The gene calls are TRBV14 and TRBJ2-7; 10 bases fit TRBD2. J was trimmed by 2 bases and V by 4 bases; bases with no gene match: 11. CDR1 SGHDN and CDR2 FVKESK come from the germline V gene. The CDR3 totals 17 residues. The CDR3 nucleotides are TGTGCCAGCAGCCCCACGTTCGGACTAGCGGTTGCCTACGAGCAGTACTTC. It translates to CASSPTFGLAVAYEQYF.

The chain joins TRBV6-6 to TRBJ2-1, with a possible D match to TRBD2 (5 bases). The CDR3 contains 15 residues. Trimming took 4 bases from V and 0 from J, leaving 10 bases between them. CDR1 and CDR2 (germline): MNHNY, SVGAGI (reference sequence). CDR3 sequence reads: CASSSLGSSYNEQFF. CDR3 nucleotides: TGTGCCAGCAGTTCCTTGGGGAGCTCCTACAATGAGCAGTTCTTC.